This TCR beta chain was recovered during a study of early T cells in non-severe SARS-CoV-2 infection. Study at large: Sequencing used unsorted whole-blood bulk RNA, so chains lack pairing. Study-wide results and limits: Comparison of clonotypes with VDJdb favored anti-spike CD8 responses while missing private and CD4 specificities.

This clonotype was counted many times. What it binds is unknown. This CDR3 has 13 residues. The V end lost 5 bases, the J end lost 0 bases, and 9 bases lay between the germline ends. From germline, CDR1 is SQVTM and CDR2 ANQGSEA. Individually, cDNA molecules had unique molecular identifiers attached to them. Each CDR3 protein is one row after TCRdb ran MiXCR on the 5' RACE reads. This table holds roughly 81,000 distinct CDR3 sequences, about 12% found once. The source is an adult who was a healthcare worker with PCR-confirmed SARS-CoV-2 infection or an uninfected control (not recorded which). The sample comprised whole blood. The gene calls are TRBV29-1 and TRBJ2-3, with D unclear. The CDR3 region has the DNA TGCAGCGTTCATCCGGGCAGCACAGATACGCAGTATTTT. Translation: CSVHPGSTDTQYF.